This TCR beta chain was recorded in a study of graft-versus-host responses after intestinal transplantation. Study at large: Grafts that recipients had were multivisceral, liver-intestinal, or isolated intestinal transplants. The study gave all recipients anti-thymocyte globulin induction, then tacrolimus and steroids for approximately three years.

Some clones are missing from TCRdb's copy, which holds only in-frame ones; the method was immunoSEQ multiplex PCR. The repertoire includes about 21,000 clones, roughly 92% of them detected once, and around two fifths sits in the top ten. The study's findings and limits: GvH clones detected in recipient marrow included some appearing first in ileum or blood. Peak circulating GvH clone levels tracked with early post-transplant HvG declines.

Details on this clone: Its matching antigen is unknown.

There are 15 residues in the CDR3. Germline CDR1 and CDR2: LNHDA and SQIVND (reference sequence). V lost 3 bases and J lost 4, with 13 bases in between. Source: PBMCs, taken roughly 270 days after intestinal transplant. The chain employs TRBV19 and TRBJ2-1; D tentatively fits TRBD1 or TRBD2 (6 bases each). The receptor was isolated from a human patient who received an intestinal transplant, so some T cells may come from the graft donor. As DNA, the CDR3 is TGTGCCAGTAGTATCGGAATAGGGGGGTACAATGAGCAGTTCTTC. Translating gives CASSIGIGGYNEQFF.